This T cell receptor beta chain was captured by sequencing in a study of shared clonotypes between healthy human individuals. Study-wide results and limits: Only blood underwent sampling, and tissue repertoires likely differ. Non-shared clonotypes displayed generation probabilities falling below those of clonotypes present in all four donors.

Details on this clone: Its antigen remains unknown.

This CDR3 region has 15 residues. Germline assignment: CDR1 SEHNR and CDR2 FQNEAQ (reference sequence). Trimming removed 3 bases from V and 7 bases from J, with 15 bases in between. Samples underwent the assay at deep level. TCRdb's table, derived via immunoSEQ multiplex PCR, lists solely in-frame clones and lacks some. Here the sample spans under 2.5 million clones, 85% to 95% being singletons. Donors were healthy HIV-negative adults without recently reported acute infections or vaccinations. The genes are TRBV7-9 and TRBJ1-4; D unclear. Sample: naive CD4+ T cells from PBMCs. Subset denoted: CD45RA+ positively selected. The clonotype originates from a man between 18 and 35 years old in good health. Some clones in this sample may be carry-over from other donors' samples. The CDR3 region has the DNA TGTGCCAGCAGCTTGGGATTCCTTCCCCTTGAAAAACTGTTTTTT. The encoded protein is CASSLGFLPLEKLFF.